This T cell receptor beta chain was profiled in a study of human T cells and chemical hapten exposure. Trimming cost V 7 bases and J 4 bases, with 19 bases left between them. Germline assignment: CDR1 MNHEY and CDR2 SVGEGT. The CDR3 has 15 amino acids. The time point denotes: patch test 3, about 24 weeks after DPC sensitization. Treatment: therapeutic diphenylcyclopropenone sensitization with weekly scalp DPC. MiXCR, run by TCRdb on the RACE reads, gives a single entry per CDR3 protein. The sample has roughly 150,000 distinct CDR3 sequences; about 27% are singletons. The sequences come from whole blood, collected in connection with sensitization to the hapten diphenylcyclopropenone (DPC). The receptor was derived from a woman aged 18-30 years with alopecia areata. Some clones in this sample may be carry-over from other donors' samples. This chain connects TRBV6-2 or TRBV6-3 to TRBJ1-1; possibly TRBD1 for D (6 bases). The CDR3 DNA follows: TGTGCCAGCATCTTACGGGGGCCGCATGCCACTGAAGCTTTCTTT. Translating it yields CASILRGPHATEAFF.